This T cell receptor (beta chain) originates from a study of blood T cell repertoires in COVID-19. The wider study: Acute and convalescent COVID-19 samples came from the United States, Italy and Spain. T cells, B-cell-depleted T cells, or PBMCs supplied cDNA or gDNA.

Authors' data handling: Amplification of reference gene primers provided the estimated nucleated cell counts. Only in-frame clones appear in the TCRdb table, and some are missing; sequencing was by immunoSEQ multiplex PCR. For V, J and clone size, that table is used; D and trimming come from the DNA. The sample shows 180,000 or so clones, 80% of them seen only once. CDR1 SGHVS and CDR2 FQNEAQ come from the germline V gene. This CDR3 region has 14 residues. V lost 0 bases and J lost 3, with 9 bases in between. Participant age was roughly 18 to 89 years, and participants resided in about two dozen US areas.

This TCR came from a man aged 55-75 years who had been exposed to COVID-19. The chain combines TRBV7-8 with TRBJ2-7, with unresolved D. The source material was PBMCs or T cells enriched from blood (not recorded which). The CDR3 here is CASSLAGRHYEQYF. As DNA, the CDR3 is TGTGCCAGCAGCTTAGCGGGCAGACACTACGAGCAGTACTTC.